This TCR beta chain was sequenced during a study of shared clonotypes between healthy human individuals. Study findings and constraints: Around 5% of naive CD4 clonotypes were shared across a few donors.

About this clone: Its antigen is as yet unknown.

Trimming removed 3 bases from V and 0 bases from J, with 14 bases in between. CDR1 and CDR2 (germline): SGDLS, YYNGEE. This CDR3 is 16 amino acids long. Profiled with immunoSEQ multiplex PCR; TCRdb holds only in-frame clones, not every one. The sample includes 1.5 million to 1.9 million clones, nearly 99% of them seen just once. The chain employs TRBV9 and TRBJ2-3, with D possibly being TRBD1 or TRBD2 (5 bases each). The specimen sequenced was naive CD4+ T cells sorted from blood. Subset indicated: CD45RA+ positively selected. This TCR was recovered from a man aged 25-45 years in good health. CDR3 protein: CASSAIPGRSTDTQYF. The CDR3 DNA reads as TGTGCCAGCAGCGCTATACCGGGACGTAGCACAGATACGCAGTATTTT.